This is a list of T cell receptor beta chains from one sample in a study of blood T cell repertoires in COVID-19. Using immunoSEQ multiplex PCR, the repertoire was profiled, and TCRdb retains in-frame clones only, with some absent. The table lists some 670,000 clones, more than 80% of them singletons. Specimen: peripheral blood. The receptors come from a woman in her late teens or twenties with acute or convalescent COVID-19. Both conserved end residues are part of each CDR3. A D gene is named only where the DNA matches it firmly. A clone size is listed for some rows: how often the clone was seen (once, few, many), or a class if it is expanded.

j_gene | v_gene | d_gene | abundance | CDR3nt | CDR3aa
TRBJ1-5 | TRBV4-1 | NA | NA | TGCGCCAGCAGCCAACTTCAGGGAAATAGCAATCAGCCCCAGCATTTT | CASSQLQGNSNQPQHF
TRBJ1-5 | TRBV6-2/TRBV6-3 | TRBD1 | NA | TGTGCCAGCAGTCCAGGACAGGGGAATCAGCCCCAGCATTTT | CASSPGQGNQPQHF
TRBJ2-7 | TRBV2 | NA | NA | TGTGCCAGCAGCCAAGGGATGACTAGTTCGCACGAGCAGTACTTC | CASSQGMTSSHEQYF
TRBJ1-2 | TRBV6-4 | NA | NA | TGTGCCAGCAGTGAATCCCCCGGGGGGGCAACCACCTATGGCTACACCTTC | CASSESPGGATTYGYTF
TRBJ2-7 | TRBV9 | NA | NA | TGTGCCAGCAGCGTAGTTGGGAGCTCCTACGAGCAGTACTTC | CASSVVGSSYEQYF
TRBJ1-2 | TRBV27 | NA | NA | TGTGCCAGCAGTTTAAAGGACAAGAACTATGGCTACACCTTC | CASSLKDKNYGYTF
TRBJ2-5 | TRBV3-1/TRBV3-2 | NA | NA | TGTGCCAGCAGCCAAGGAGGTGGCCAAGAGACCCAGTACTTC | CASSQGGGQETQYF
TRBJ2-5 | TRBV25-1 | NA | NA | TGTGCCAGCAGTGGCGGACAAGAGACCCAGTACTTC | CASSGGQETQYF
TRBJ1-5 | TRBV5-8 | NA | NA | TGTGCCAGCAGTCCCGACGGGCGGGGAGGCGATCAGCCCCAGCATTTT | CASSPDGRGGDQPQHF
TRBJ1-1 | TRBV5-6 | TRBD1 | NA | TGTGCCAGCAGCGGTGACAGGGGAGGAGCTGAAGCTTTCTTT | CASSGDRGGAEAFF
TRBJ1-1 | TRBV9 | TRBD1 | NA | TGTGCCAGCAGCGTAGGACAGGGGTGGATGAACACTGAAGCTTTCTTT | CASSVGQGWMNTEAFF
TRBJ2-5 | TRBV9 | NA | NA | TGTGCCAGCAGCGTAGGCGGAGGGGGCACTCAAGAGACCCAGTACTTC | CASSVGGGGTQETQYF
TRBJ1-2 | TRBV29-1 | NA | NA | TGCAGCGCCACCGGGACACTTGGCTACACCTTC | CSATGTLGYTF
TRBJ2-7 | TRBV30 | NA | NA | TGTGCCTGGAGAAGCGGACCATCCTACGAGCAGTACTTC | CAWRSGPSYEQYF
TRBJ2-7 | TRBV11-3 | NA | NA | TGTGCCAGCAGCCCAGGATCAGGCAGGGCCTCTGGGGACGAGCAGTACTTC | CASSPGSGRASGDEQYF
TRBJ2-7 | TRBV7-3 | TRBD2 | NA | TGTGCCAGCAGCCCGGGGGGCTCCTACGAGCAGTACTTC | CASSPGGSYEQYF
TRBJ2-1 | TRBV10-2 | NA | NA | TGCGCCAGCACCGGGGAAGCGGTACTACCCCATGAGCAGTTCTTC | CASTGEAVLPHEQFF
TRBJ2-5 | TRBV27 | TRBD2 | NA | TGTGCCAGCAGTTTAGCGGGGGGTTACCAAGAGACCCAGTACTTC | CASSLAGGYQETQYF
TRBJ2-7 | TRBV9 | TRBD2 | once | TGTGCCAGCAGCCCGACCGGACTAGCGGGGAACGAGCAGTACTTC | CASSPTGLAGNEQYF
TRBJ2-3 | TRBV9 | TRBD2 | once | TGTGCCAGCAGCGTTACCGGGACTAGCGGGGGTAGCACAGATACGCAGTATTTT | CASSVTGTSGGSTDTQYF
TRBJ2-7 | TRBV4-1 | NA | NA | TGCGCCAGCAGCCGAGGCGACCGGGGCTACGAGCAGTACTTC | CASSRGDRGYEQYF
TRBJ1-4 | TRBV25-1 | NA | few | TGTGCCAGCAGTGTTAGGACTTCACTGTTTTTT | CASSVRTSLFF
TRBJ2-3 | TRBV19 | TRBD1 | once | TGTGCCAGTAGTAGACAGGGGACAGATACGCAGTATTTT | CASSRQGTDTQYF
TRBJ2-3 | TRBV11-2 | TRBD2 | NA | TGTGCCAGCAGCTTAGCGGGGGGGCGGGCAGATACGCAGTATTTT | CASSLAGGRADTQYF
TRBJ1-1 | TRBV11-2 | NA | NA | TGTGCCAGCAGCTTAGAGCGGTGGGCTGAAGCTTTCTTT | CASSLERWAEAFF
TRBJ1-6 | TRBV2 | NA | NA | TGTGCCAAATCCTCGGACAGCCAGAACTCCTATAATTCACCCCTCCACTTT | CAKSSDSQNSYNSPLHF
TRBJ1-5 | TRBV14 | NA | NA | TGTGCCAGCAGCCGGAGTGGGGGGCAGCCCCAGCATTTT | CASSRSGGQPQHF
TRBJ2-2 | TRBV7-2 | NA | NA | TGTGCCAGCACCTACCCAAACACCGGGGAGCTGTTTTTT | CASTYPNTGELFF
TRBJ2-2 | TRBV27 | TRBD2 | NA | TGTGCCAGCAGTCTGCTCCGGGGGGCCGGGGAGCTGTTTTTT | CASSLLRGAGELFF
TRBJ2-7 | TRBV29-1 | NA | NA | TGCAGCGTTGAAGGAGGAAGACTGAGCTCCTACGAGCAGTACTTC | CSVEGGRLSSYEQYF